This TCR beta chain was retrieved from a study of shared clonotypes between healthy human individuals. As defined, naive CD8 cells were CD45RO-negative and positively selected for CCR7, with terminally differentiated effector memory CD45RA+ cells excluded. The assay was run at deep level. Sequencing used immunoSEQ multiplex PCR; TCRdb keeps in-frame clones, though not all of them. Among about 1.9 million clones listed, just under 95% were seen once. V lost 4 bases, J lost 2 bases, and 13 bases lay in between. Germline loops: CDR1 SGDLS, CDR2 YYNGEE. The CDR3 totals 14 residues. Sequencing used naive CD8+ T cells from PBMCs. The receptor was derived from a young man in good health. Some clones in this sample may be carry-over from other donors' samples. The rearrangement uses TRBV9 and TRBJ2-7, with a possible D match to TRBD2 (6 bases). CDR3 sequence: CASSPGTFPYEQYF. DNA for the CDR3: TGTGCCAGCAGCCCCGGGACTTTCCCCTACGAGCAGTACTTC.